The sequence of this T cell receptor beta chain was determined in a study of control samples from healthy donors and cancer patients. Only in-frame clones appear in the TCRdb table, and some are missing; sequencing was by immunoSEQ multiplex PCR. The repertoire holds some 130,000 clones, with roughly 91% as singletons. V was pared by 1 base and J by 3 bases, with 3 bases between. CDR3 length: 13 amino acids. Per germline, CDR1 KGHSH and CDR2 LQKENI. The specimen sequenced was PBMCs. The chain couples TRBV18 to TRBJ2-2; D uncertain. The clonotype was recovered from a man in his fifties with head and neck cancer. CDR3 in amino acids: CASSPRYTGELFF. In nucleotides, the CDR3 is TGTGCCAGCTCACCACGGTACACCGGGGAGCTGTTTTTT.